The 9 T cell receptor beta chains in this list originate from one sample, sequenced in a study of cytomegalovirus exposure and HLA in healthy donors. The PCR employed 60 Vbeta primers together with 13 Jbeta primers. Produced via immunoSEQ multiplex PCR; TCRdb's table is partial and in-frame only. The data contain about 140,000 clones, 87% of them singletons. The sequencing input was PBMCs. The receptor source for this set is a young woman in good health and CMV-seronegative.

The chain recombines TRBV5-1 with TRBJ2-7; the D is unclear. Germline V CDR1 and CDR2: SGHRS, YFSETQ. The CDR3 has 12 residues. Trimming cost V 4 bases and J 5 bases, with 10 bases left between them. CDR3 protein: CASSPRRDEQYF. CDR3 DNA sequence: TGCGCCAGCAGCCCGCGTCGGGACGAGCAGTACTTC.

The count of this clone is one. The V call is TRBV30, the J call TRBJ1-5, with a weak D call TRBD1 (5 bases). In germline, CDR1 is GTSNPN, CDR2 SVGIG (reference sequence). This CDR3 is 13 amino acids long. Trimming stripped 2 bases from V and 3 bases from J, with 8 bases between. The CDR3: CAWSLRVNQPQHF. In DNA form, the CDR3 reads TGTGCCTGGAGTCTCAGGGTCAATCAGCCCCAGCATTTT.

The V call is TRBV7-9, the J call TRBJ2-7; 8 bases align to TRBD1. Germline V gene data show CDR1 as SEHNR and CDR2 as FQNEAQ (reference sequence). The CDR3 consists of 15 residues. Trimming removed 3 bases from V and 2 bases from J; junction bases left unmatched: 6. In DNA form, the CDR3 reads TGTGCCAGCAGCTTCGGTAGGACAGGGCCCTACGAGCAGTACTTC. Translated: CASSFGRTGPYEQYF.

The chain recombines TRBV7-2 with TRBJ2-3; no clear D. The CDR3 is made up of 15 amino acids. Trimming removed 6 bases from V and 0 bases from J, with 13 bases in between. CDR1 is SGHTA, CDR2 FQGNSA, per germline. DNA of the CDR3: TGTGCCAGCAGGCGCGCGACACTCAGCACAGATACGCAGTATTTT. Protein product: CASRRATLSTDTQYF.

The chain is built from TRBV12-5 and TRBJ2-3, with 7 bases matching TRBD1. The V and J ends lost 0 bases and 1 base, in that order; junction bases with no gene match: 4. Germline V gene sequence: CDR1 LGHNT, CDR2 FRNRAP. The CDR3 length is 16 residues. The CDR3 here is CASGLVQGIGTDTQYF. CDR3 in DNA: TGTGCTAGTGGTTTGGTACAGGGGATAGGCACAGATACGCAGTATTTT.

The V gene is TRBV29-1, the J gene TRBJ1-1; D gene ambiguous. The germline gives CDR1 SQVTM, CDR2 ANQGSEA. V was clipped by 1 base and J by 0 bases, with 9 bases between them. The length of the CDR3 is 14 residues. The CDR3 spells CSVEGRLMNTEAFF. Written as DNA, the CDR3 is TGCAGCGTTGAAGGCAGGCTCATGAACACTGAAGCTTTCTTT.

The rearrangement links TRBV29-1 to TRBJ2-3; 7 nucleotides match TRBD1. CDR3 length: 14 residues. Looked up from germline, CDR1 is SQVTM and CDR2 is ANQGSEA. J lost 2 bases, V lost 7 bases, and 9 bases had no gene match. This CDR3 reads CSGLPGGLTDTQYF. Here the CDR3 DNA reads TGCAGCGGGCTACCAGGGGGTCTCACAGATACGCAGTATTTT.

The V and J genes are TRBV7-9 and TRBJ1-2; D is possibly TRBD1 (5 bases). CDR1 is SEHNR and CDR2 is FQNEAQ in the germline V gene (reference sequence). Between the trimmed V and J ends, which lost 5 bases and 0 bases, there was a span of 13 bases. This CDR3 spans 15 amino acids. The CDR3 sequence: CASSRGHSSNYGYTF. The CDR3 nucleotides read TGTGCCAGCAGCCGCGGACACTCCTCTAACTATGGCTACACCTTC.

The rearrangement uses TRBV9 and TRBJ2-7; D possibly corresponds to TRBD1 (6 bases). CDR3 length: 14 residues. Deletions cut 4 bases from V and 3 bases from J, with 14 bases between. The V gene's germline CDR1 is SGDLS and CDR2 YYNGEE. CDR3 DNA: TGTGCCAGCAGCCAAACAGGGATCAGCTACGAGCAGTACTTC. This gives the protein CASSQTGISYEQYF.